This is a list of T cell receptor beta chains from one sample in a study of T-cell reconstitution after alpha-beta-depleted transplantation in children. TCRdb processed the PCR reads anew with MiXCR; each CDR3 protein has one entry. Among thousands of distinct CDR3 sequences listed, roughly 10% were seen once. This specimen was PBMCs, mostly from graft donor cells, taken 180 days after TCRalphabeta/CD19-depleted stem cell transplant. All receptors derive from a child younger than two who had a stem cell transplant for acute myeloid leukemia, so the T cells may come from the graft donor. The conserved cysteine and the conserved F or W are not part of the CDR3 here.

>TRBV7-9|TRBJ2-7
ASSRGGAYSYEQY
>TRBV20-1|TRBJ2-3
SARDPSGRADTQY
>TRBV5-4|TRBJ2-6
ASSPRTSSGANVLT
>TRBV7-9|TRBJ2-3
ASSVYADTQY
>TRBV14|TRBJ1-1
ASSQDLGSEAF
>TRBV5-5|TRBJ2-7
ASSLEGGPHEQY
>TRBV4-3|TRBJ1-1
ASSQGPGRDTEAF
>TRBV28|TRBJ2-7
ASSPTWGANYEQY
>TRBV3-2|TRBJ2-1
ASSQVLAGGSYNEQF
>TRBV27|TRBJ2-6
ASRPSWFFGAGANVLT
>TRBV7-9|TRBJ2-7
ASRDLQEQY
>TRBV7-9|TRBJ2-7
ASSRLQGGEQY
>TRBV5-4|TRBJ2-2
ASSLRTGGDNTGELF
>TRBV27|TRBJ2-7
ASSSRTSGPYEQY
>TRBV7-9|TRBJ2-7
ASSIGQGAYEQY
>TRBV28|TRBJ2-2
ASSSGNTGELF
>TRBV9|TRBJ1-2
ASSVDGVYGYT
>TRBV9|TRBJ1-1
ASSALRANTEAF